The source of this TCR beta chain is a study of blood T cell repertoires in COVID-19. Overall study: The United States, Italy and Spain were the sources of the acute and convalescent COVID-19 samples. T cells, B-cell-depleted T cells, or PBMCs provided the cDNA or gDNA that served as material.

In the authors' workflow: Estimated nucleated cell counts came from reference gene primer amplification. Repertoires were generated with immunoSEQ multiplex PCR, while TCRdb's copy carries only in-frame clones and drops some. That table furnishes V, J and clone size, whereas the DNA furnished D and trimming. The sample contains about 120,000 clones, more than 80% of which appear only once. CDR3 length equals 16 residues. The ends lost 3 bases at V and 7 bases at J; junction bases unmatched: 10. The germline V gene has CDR1 KGHSH and CDR2 LQKENI. Sequenced sample: peripheral blood. The sequence was obtained from a man between 65 and 79 years old with active or convalescent COVID-19. The rearrangement joins TRBV18 to TRBJ2-7; 12 bases agree with TRBD2. The CDR3 sequence is CASSPVLTSGRGEQYF. As DNA, the CDR3 is TGTGCCAGCTCACCGGTTTTGACTAGCGGGAGAGGAGAGCAGTACTTC.